Listed here are 32 T cell receptor beta chains from one sample, sequenced in a study of cytomegalovirus exposure and HLA in healthy donors. Primers: 60 Vbeta forward and 13 Jbeta reverse. Produced via immunoSEQ multiplex PCR; TCRdb's table is partial and in-frame only. Counted here are some 150,000 clones, approximately 83% occurring once; the ten biggest clones make up roughly 1.8%. Material for sequencing was PBMCs. The receptors here all came from a woman between 35 and 50 years old in good health and CMV-seronegative.

The rearrangement links TRBV5-4 to TRBJ2-1, with a weak D call TRBD2 (7 bases). CDR1 and CDR2 (germline): SGHNT, YYREEE (reference sequence). The CDR3 covers 16 residues. The V gene lost 4 bases and the J gene lost 3 bases, with 17 bases spanning the gap. The CDR3 sequence: CASSAATGRVYNEQFF. Written as DNA, the CDR3 is TGTGCCAGCAGCGCCGCAACAGGGAGGGTCTACAATGAGCAGTTCTTC.

The chain combines TRBV19 with TRBJ1-1, with D tentatively TRBD1 (5 bases). The CDR3 spans 14 residues. Trimming removed 5 bases from V and 5 bases from J, with 15 bases in between. Germline V CDR1 and CDR2: LNHDA, SQIVND (reference sequence). CDR3 DNA sequence: TGTGCCAGTAGTCTATCCGGTTCAGGGACTGAAGCTTTCTTT. It is translated as CASSLSGSGTEAFF.

The chain joins TRBV5-8 to TRBJ2-5; TRBD2 aligns across 10 bases. The CDR3 runs 18 residues. The junction had 21 bases not matched to a gene; V was cut back by 4 bases and J by 9 bases. CDR1 SGHTS and CDR2 YDEGEE come from the germline V gene. As DNA, the CDR3 is TGTGCCAGCAGCACCTCGGGATTAGCGGGGGGAACAGGATCTGCCCAGTACTTC. Residues: CASSTSGLAGGTGSAQYF. The full variable domain, with the rest looked up from reference TRBV5-8 and TRBJ2-5, is EAGVTQSPTHLIKTRGQQATLRCSPISGHTSVYWYQQALGLGLQFLLWYDEGEERNRGNFPPRFSGRQFPNYSSELNVNALELEDSALYLCASSTSGLAGGTGSAQYFGPGTRLLVL.

The genes are TRBV7-7 and TRBJ2-3, with 10 bases matching TRBD2. The germline CDR1 and CDR2 sequences are SSHAT and FNYEAQ (reference sequence). The CDR3 totals 15 residues. V gave up 5 bases and J gave up 4 bases; unmatched junction bases: 6. This CDR3 reads CASSRTSGVSDTQYF. CDR3 nucleotide sequence: TGTGCCAGCAGCCGGACTAGCGGAGTGTCAGATACGCAGTATTTT. Combining the CDR3 with reference TRBV7-7 and TRBJ2-3 gives the whole variable domain GAGVSQSPRYKVTKRGQDVTLRCDPISSHATLYWYQQALGQGPEFLTYFNYEAQPDKSGLPSDRFSAERPEGSISTLTIQRTEQRDSAMYRCASSRTSGVSDTQYFGPGTRLTVL.

The chain couples TRBV11-2 to TRBJ1-1; D gene ambiguous. V gave up 6 bases and J gave up 0 bases, with 2 bases separating them. Per germline, CDR1 SGHAT and CDR2 FQNNGV. The CDR3 consists of 11 residues. CDR3: CASSMNTEAFF. Here the CDR3 DNA reads TGTGCCAGCAGTATGAACACTGAAGCTTTCTTT.

The genes are TRBV30 and TRBJ2-1, with 8 bases that match TRBD1. Per the germline V gene, CDR1 is GTSNPN and CDR2 is SVGIG (reference sequence). Unmatched junction bases numbered 15, after V lost 0 bases and J lost 5 bases. The CDR3 runs 18 residues. CDR3 sequence: CAWSVLQGAGTLNNEQFF. DNA for the CDR3: TGTGCCTGGAGTGTACTTCAGGGGGCCGGGACATTGAACAATGAGCAGTTCTTC.

This clone occurred many times. This CDR3 reads CASSVQEAYGYTF. The CDR3 DNA sequence: TGTGCCAGCAGTGTTCAGGAGGCCTATGGCTACACCTTC. The gene calls are TRBV6-1 and TRBJ1-2; no reliable D call. Germline CDR1 reads MNHNS; CDR2 reads SASEGT. V lost 4 bases and J lost 4, with 10 bases in between. This CDR3 region has 13 residues.

This clone was seen once. The chain uses TRBV9 and TRBJ2-1; TRBD2 might be the D (6 bases). Trimming removed 7 bases at V and 0 bases at J, with 17 bases between. Germline loops: CDR1 SGDLS, CDR2 YYNGEE. The CDR3 is 16 residues long. The CDR3 DNA reads TGTGCCAGCGGCGCCCCAGCCGGGAGCTCCTACAATGAGCAGTTCTTC. Its protein is CASGAPAGSSYNEQFF.

The chain is built from TRBV4-1 and TRBJ2-7, with 8 bases that match TRBD2. Germline lookup yields CDR1 MGHRA and CDR2 YSYEKL. V shed 4 bases and J 3 bases; nucleotides not matched to a gene: 14. This CDR3 comprises 17 residues. CDR3 nucleotides: TGCGCCAGCAGCCTGACCACCTTGGAGCGGGGGAGCTACGAGCAGTACTTC. It codes for CASSLTTLERGSYEQYF.

J is TRBJ1-2 and V is TRBV30, with no clear D. With 5 bases removed from V and 4 bases from J, the gap between germline ends came to 14 bases. CDR3 length: 13 amino acids. In germline, CDR1 is GTSNPN, CDR2 SVGIG (reference sequence). The CDR3 nucleotides read TGTGCCTGGCTCCCGGGTTTTGGCTATGGCTACACCTTC. Its protein is CAWLPGFGYGYTF.

The chain carries TRBV30 and TRBJ1-1; the D gene is possibly TRBD1 (5 bases). Looked up from germline, CDR1 is GTSNPN and CDR2 is SVGIG (reference sequence). CDR3 length: 13 residues. V dropped 5 bases and J dropped 4 bases, with 14 bases sitting between them. Here the CDR3 DNA reads TGTGCCTGGTGTACGGGGGGATGCACTGAAGCTTTCTTT. Protein sequence: CAWCTGGCTEAFF.

This clone was observed a few times. The CDR3: CAISRTGTTEAFF. The CDR3 coding sequence is TGTGCCATCAGTAGGACGGGAACCACTGAAGCTTTCTTT. V gene TRBV10-3 combines with J gene TRBJ1-1; D gene unclear. Germline CDR1 reads ENHRY; CDR2 reads SYGVKD. The CDR3 is made up of 13 amino acids. Trimming left V 5 bases short and J 4 bases short, with 11 bases between.

The rearrangement uses TRBV30 and TRBJ1-5; D is unclear. Per the germline V gene, CDR1 is GTSNPN and CDR2 is SVGIG (reference sequence). Trimming cost V 0 bases and J 6 bases, with 9 bases left between them. The CDR3 totals 13 residues. The CDR3 reads CAWSVRAGQPQHF. The CDR3 DNA is TGTGCCTGGAGTGTTAGGGCGGGTCAGCCCCAGCATTTT.

Remarks on this clone: Within the sample, other DNA sequences also encode this same CDR3. This chain's CDR3 is CASSLGGGRVTEAFF. CDR3 coding DNA: TGTGCCAGCAGCTTAGGCGGCGGCAGGGTCACTGAAGCTTTCTTT. This chain uses TRBV11-2 with TRBJ1-1; maybe TRBD1 (5 bases). With 1 base removed from V and 4 bases from J, the gap between germline ends came to 13 bases. The germline V gene has CDR1 SGHAT and CDR2 FQNNGV. CDR3 length equals 15 residues.

The J gene is TRBJ1-3, the V gene TRBV18, with D maybe TRBD1 (6 bases). The CDR3 consists of 16 residues. Trimming shortened V by 5 bases and J by 1 base, and 15 bases separated the two germline ends. Germline V lookup: CDR1 KGHSH, CDR2 LQKENI. CDR3 in DNA: TGTGCCAGCTCAGGTTCGGACAGAAGATCTGGAAACACCATATATTTT. Its translation: CASSGSDRRSGNTIYF.

The V gene is TRBV14, the J gene TRBJ1-1, with D perhaps matching TRBD1 (6 bases). Germline loops: CDR1 SGHDN, CDR2 FVKESK. V was cut by 3 bases and J by 6 bases, with 14 bases left in between. This CDR3 has 14 residues. The CDR3 region is CASSHIDRYAEAFF. CDR3 sequence (DNA): TGTGCCAGCAGCCACATCGACAGGTATGCTGAAGCTTTCTTT.

The chain combines TRBV28 with TRBJ2-7; D gene ambiguous. The CDR3 runs to 11 residues. Germline V gives CDR1 MDHEN, CDR2 SYDVKM. V lost 5 bases to trimming and J lost 3 bases, with 5 bases between them. CDR3 sequence reads: CASSVYYEQYF. In nucleotides, the CDR3 is TGTGCCAGCAGTGTCTACTACGAGCAGTACTTC.

This chain connects TRBV6-5 to TRBJ2-7; 7 nucleotides align to TRBD1. V lost 6 bases and J lost 6; bases outside the gene matches: 14. The CDR3 is 15 amino acids. Germline V gene lookup returns CDR1 MNHEY and CDR2 SVGAGI. The CDR3: CASSVRDSYWGEQYF. CDR3 DNA: TGTGCCAGCAGCGTCCGGGACAGCTATTGGGGCGAGCAGTACTTC.

The CDR3 protein is CASNSPSGLYQETQYF. CDR3 coding DNA: TGTGCCAGCAACTCCCCATCAGGCCTGTACCAAGAGACCCAGTACTTC. The chain employs TRBV5-4 and TRBJ2-5, with no clear D. CDR1 and CDR2 from the germline V gene are SGHNT and YYREEE (reference sequence). This CDR3 contains 16 residues. The germline V and J ends were trimmed by 6 bases and 0 bases, with 18 bases remaining between them.

The V and J genes are TRBV19 and TRBJ1-5; D gene ambiguous. Germline CDR1 and CDR2: LNHDA and SQIVND (reference sequence). Trimming shortened V by 5 bases and J by 0 bases, and 11 bases separated the two germline ends. The CDR3 runs to 15 residues. In DNA, the CDR3 is TGTGCCAGTAGTGACTCCAGCCCTAGCAATCAGCCCCAGCATTTT. Translated: CASSDSSPSNQPQHF.

The chain uses TRBV19 and TRBJ1-2; TRBD1 is a possible D gene (6 bases). The V end was cut by 5 bases, the J end by 8 bases, with 21 bases between. The CDR3 is 15 amino acids. The germline CDR1 and CDR2 sequences are LNHDA and SQIVND (reference sequence). The CDR3 loop is CASSDPGQAFGGYTF. CDR3 coding DNA: TGTGCCAGTAGTGATCCGGGACAAGCCTTCGGAGGCTACACCTTC.

A note on this clone: This CDR3 is also generated by other DNA sequences in the sample. The chain links TRBV5-1 to TRBJ2-5; 9 bases match TRBD1. CDR1 and CDR2 (germline): SGHRS, YFSETQ. The CDR3 is made up of 15 amino acids. V lost 0 bases, J lost 4 bases, and 4 bases stayed unmatched. The CDR3 sequence: CASSLAGTGRETQYF. The CDR3 coding sequence is TGCGCCAGCAGCTTGGCCGGGACAGGGCGAGAGACCCAGTACTTC.

The chain links TRBV7-9 to TRBJ1-2; 7 bases are shared with TRBD1. CDR3 length equals 14 residues. Germline-derived CDR1 and CDR2 are SEHNR and FQNEAQ (reference sequence). Germline trimming cut 5 bases from V and 4 bases from J; bases unmatched to any gene: 7. Here the CDR3 reads CASSPRDSPYGYTF. CDR3 nucleotides: TGTGCCAGCAGCCCTCGGGACAGTCCCTATGGCTACACCTTC.

The rearrangement joins TRBV6-5 to TRBJ1-1; D is uncertain. The V gene's germline CDR1 is MNHEY and CDR2 SVGAGI. Trimming took 0 bases from V and 10 from J, leaving 12 bases between them. There are 13 residues in the CDR3. This chain's CDR3 is CASSYSIQVSAFF. The CDR3 DNA is TGTGCCAGCAGTTACTCGATTCAGGTCTCAGCTTTCTTT.

The chain couples TRBV4-1 to TRBJ1-1, with 7 bases lining up with TRBD1. This CDR3 has 15 amino acids. The V gene end was trimmed by 5 bases and the J gene end by 2 bases; junction bases not matched to a gene: 8. Germline CDR1 reads MGHRA; CDR2 reads YSYEKL. CDR3 DNA: TGCGCCAGCAGCTCCCGGACAGGCACCAACACTGAAGCTTTCTTT. It translates to CASSSRTGTNTEAFF.

The chain has TRBV7-9 and TRBJ2-7; 7 bases are a match to TRBD2. Germline V gene data show CDR1 as SEHNR and CDR2 as FQNEAQ (reference sequence). J was trimmed by 1 base and V by 4 bases; bases with no gene match: 10. The CDR3 length is 16 residues. The CDR3 DNA sequence: TGTGCCAGCAGCTCCTCCGGTGGGAGGGCGTCCTACGAGCAGTACTTC. Translating it yields CASSSSGGRASYEQYF.

This sequence joins TRBV7-9 and TRBJ2-5, with TRBD2 as a possible D gene (5 bases). The CDR3 is made up of 12 amino acids. The V end lost 8 bases, the J end lost 2 bases, and 9 bases lay between the germline ends. Per the germline V gene, CDR1 is SEHNR and CDR2 is FQNEAQ (reference sequence). CDR3 loop: CASGRSQETQYF. DNA of the CDR3: TGTGCCAGCGGGAGATCACAAGAGACCCAGTACTTC.

As for this clone: Compared with germline, one end of the junction differs, possibly owing to a read error. J is TRBJ1-5 and V is TRBV7-9; a weak D match, TRBD1 (5 bases). The CDR3 has 18 residues. CDR1 SEHNR and CDR2 FQNEAQ come from the germline V gene (reference sequence). Written as DNA, the CDR3 is TGTTCCAGCAGCTTAGCCCCAGGGATGAAGAGTGGCAATCAGCCCCAGCATTTT. Its translation: CSSSLAPGMKSGNQPQHF.

This rearrangement joins TRBV10-3 to TRBJ1-2; 8 bases match TRBD1. Trimming took 10 bases from V and 3 from J; bases not matched to a gene: 16. Germline-derived CDR1 and CDR2 are ENHRY and SYGVKD. CDR3 size: 16 residues. The CDR3 DNA reads as TGTGCCACCAGGGAAGGACAGGGCATAGCACACTATGGCTACACCTTC. Protein sequence: CATREGQGIAHYGYTF.

The CDR3 DNA sequence: TGCGCCAGCAGAATGGGACAGGGTAATCAGCCCCAGCATTTT. It encodes CASRMGQGNQPQHF. The chain recombines TRBV10-2 with TRBJ1-5, with 9 positions matching TRBD1. CDR3 length: 14 residues. Losses at the gene ends were 6 bases for V and 4 bases for J; bases not matched to a gene: 4. Germline loops: CDR1 WSHSY, CDR2 SAAADI.

The chain joins TRBV29-1 to TRBJ2-5; D ambiguous. Germline V gives CDR1 SQVTM, CDR2 ANQGSEA. V was trimmed by 4 bases and J by 2 bases, leaving 5 bases between them. The CDR3 runs 11 residues. The CDR3 coding sequence is TGCAGCGTTGGCAGTCAAGAGACCCAGTACTTC. Its translation: CSVGSQETQYF.

The rearrangement joins TRBV5-1 to TRBJ2-1; 10 nucleotides align to TRBD2. Germline V gives CDR1 SGHRS, CDR2 YFSETQ. The CDR3 extends over 21 amino acids. The trim removed 0 bases at V and 3 bases at J, leaving 18 bases unmatched. This CDR3 reads CASSLDLMRLAGANFYNEQFF. DNA for the CDR3: TGCGCCAGCAGCTTGGACTTGATGCGTCTAGCGGGGGCAAATTTCTACAATGAGCAGTTCTTC.